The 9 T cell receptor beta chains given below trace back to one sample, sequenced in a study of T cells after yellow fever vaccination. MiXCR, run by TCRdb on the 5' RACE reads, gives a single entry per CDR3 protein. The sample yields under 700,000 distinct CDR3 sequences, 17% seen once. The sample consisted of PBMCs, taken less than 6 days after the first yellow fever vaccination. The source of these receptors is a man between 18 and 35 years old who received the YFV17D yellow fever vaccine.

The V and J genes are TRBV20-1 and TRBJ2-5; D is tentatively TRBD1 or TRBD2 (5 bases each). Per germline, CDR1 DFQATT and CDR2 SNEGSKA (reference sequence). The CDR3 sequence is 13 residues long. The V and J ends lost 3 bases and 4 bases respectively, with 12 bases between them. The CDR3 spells CSASSGTLETQYF. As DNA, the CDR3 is TGCAGTGCTAGCTCCGGGACCCTAGAGACCCAGTACTTC.

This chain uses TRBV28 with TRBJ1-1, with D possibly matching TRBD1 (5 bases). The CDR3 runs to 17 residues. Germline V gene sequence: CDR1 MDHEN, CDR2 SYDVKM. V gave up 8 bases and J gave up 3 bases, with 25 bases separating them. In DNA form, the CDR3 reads TGTGCCAGCCCTAGTTCCCCAGGGAGAATTCCAGACACTGAAGCTTTCTTT. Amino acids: CASPSSPGRIPDTEAFF.

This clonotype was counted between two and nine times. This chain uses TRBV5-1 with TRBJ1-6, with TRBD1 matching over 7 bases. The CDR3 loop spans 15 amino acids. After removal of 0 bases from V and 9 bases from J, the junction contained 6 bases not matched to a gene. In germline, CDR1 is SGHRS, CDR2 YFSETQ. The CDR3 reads CASSLGQGGSSPLHF. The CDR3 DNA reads TGCGCCAGCAGCTTGGGGCAGGGGGGTAGTTCACCCCTCCACTTT.

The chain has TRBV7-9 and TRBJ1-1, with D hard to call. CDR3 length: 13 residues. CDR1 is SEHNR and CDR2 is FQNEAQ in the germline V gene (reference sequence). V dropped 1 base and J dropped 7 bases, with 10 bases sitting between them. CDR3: CASSLGGGREAFF. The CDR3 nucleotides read TGTGCCAGCAGCTTAGGAGGCGGTCGTGAAGCTTTCTTT.

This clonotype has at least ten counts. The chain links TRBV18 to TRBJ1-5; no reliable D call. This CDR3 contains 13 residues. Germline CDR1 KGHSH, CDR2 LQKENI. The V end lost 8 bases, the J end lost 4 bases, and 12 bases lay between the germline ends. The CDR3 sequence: CASSPRGNQPQHF. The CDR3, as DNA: TGTGCCAGCAGCCCCAGAGGGAATCAGCCCCAGCATTTT. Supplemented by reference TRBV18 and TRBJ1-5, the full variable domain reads NAGVMQNPRHLVRRRGQEARLRCSPMKGHSHVYWYRQLPEEGLKFMVYLQKENIIDESGMPKERFSAEFPKEGPSILRIQQVVRGDSAAYFCASSPRGNQPQHFGDGTRLSIL.

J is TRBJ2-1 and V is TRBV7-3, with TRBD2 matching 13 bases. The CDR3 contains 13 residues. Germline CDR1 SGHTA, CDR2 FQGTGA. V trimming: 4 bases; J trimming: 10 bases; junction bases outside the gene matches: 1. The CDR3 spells CASSWGLAGEQFF. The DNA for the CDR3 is TGTGCCAGCAGCTGGGGACTAGCGGGGGAGCAGTTCTTC.

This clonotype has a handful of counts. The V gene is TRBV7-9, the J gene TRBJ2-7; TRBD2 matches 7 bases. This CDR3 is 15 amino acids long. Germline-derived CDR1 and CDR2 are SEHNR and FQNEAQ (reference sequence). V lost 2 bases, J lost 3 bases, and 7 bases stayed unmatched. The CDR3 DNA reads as TGTGCCAGCAGCTTACCTCAGCGGGGCAGCTACGAGCAGTACTTC. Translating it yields CASSLPQRGSYEQYF.

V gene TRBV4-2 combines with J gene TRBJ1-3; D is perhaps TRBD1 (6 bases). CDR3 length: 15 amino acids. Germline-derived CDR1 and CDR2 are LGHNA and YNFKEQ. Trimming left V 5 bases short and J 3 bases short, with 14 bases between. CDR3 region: CASSDHREGGNTIYF. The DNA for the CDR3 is TGTGCCAGCAGCGACCACAGGGAAGGTGGAAACACCATATATTTT.

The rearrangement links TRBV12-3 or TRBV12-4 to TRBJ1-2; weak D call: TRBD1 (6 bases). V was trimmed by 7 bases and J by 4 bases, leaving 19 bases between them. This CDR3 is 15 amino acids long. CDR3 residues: CASTTREGGAYGYTF. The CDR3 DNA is TGTGCCAGCACTACACGGGAGGGGGGGGCCTATGGCTACACCTTC.